One sample yielded the 8 T cell receptor beta chains listed below, sequenced in a study of cytomegalovirus exposure and HLA in healthy donors. The PCR was carried out with 60 Vbeta primers and 13 Jbeta primers. TCRdb keeps only in-frame clones here, not all; method: immunoSEQ multiplex PCR. The data hold 87,000 or so clones, with about 77% observed a single time. Sequences were obtained from PBMCs. The source of these receptors is a woman in her thirties or forties in good health and CMV-seronegative.

This CDR3 is CATSYTEGRRETQYF. DNA for the CDR3: TGTGCCACCAGCTACACAGAAGGGAGACGAGAGACCCAGTACTTC. This chain links TRBV15 with TRBJ2-5; a possible D gene is TRBD2 (5 bases). Looked up from germline, CDR1 is LNHNV and CDR2 is YYDKDF (reference sequence). The CDR3 covers 15 residues. V lost 5 bases, J lost 4 bases, and 17 bases lay in between.

Only a few counts were recorded for this clone. The chain joins TRBV4-3 to TRBJ2-7; no reliable D call. This CDR3 spans 14 amino acids. Germline CDR1 is LGHNA and CDR2 is YSLEER. V was shortened by 1 base and J by 0 bases, with 7 bases between the two germline ends. The CDR3 DNA is TGCGCCAGCAGCCAAGCGGCAGGCTCCTACGAGCAGTACTTC. It is translated as CASSQAAGSYEQYF.

The CDR3 spells CASSLAGAGGLAFF. The CDR3 coding sequence is TGTGCCAGCAGCTTAGCAGGGGCGGGGGGTTTAGCTTTCTTT. The chain employs TRBV7-8 and TRBJ1-1; D is perhaps TRBD1 (5 bases). Germline CDR1 SGHVS, CDR2 FQNEAQ. V was shortened by 0 bases and J by 10 bases, with 15 bases between the two germline ends. The CDR3 extends over 14 amino acids.

The genes are TRBV19 and TRBJ2-7; D uncertain. In germline, CDR1 is LNHDA, CDR2 SQIVND (reference sequence). The CDR3 totals 14 residues. Trimming shortened V by 1 base and J by 1 base, and 8 bases separated the two germline ends. The CDR3: CASSIVSPSYEQYF. As DNA, the CDR3 is TGTGCCAGTAGTATAGTTTCCCCGTCCTACGAGCAGTACTTC.

In this sample, this clone turned up a few times. A read error is the likely source, as a far larger clone sits one nucleotide away. No conserved phenylalanine or tryptophan is present at the end of the CDR3, so a read error is the likely explanation. The rearrangement uses TRBV19 and TRBJ2-3, with D unresolved. Trimming took off 3 bases at V and 3 bases at J, with 4 bases between the two ends. Germline V lookup: CDR1 LNHDA, CDR2 SQIVND (reference sequence). The CDR3 has 12 residues. For the CDR3, the DNA is TGTGCCAGTAGTATCGGGACAGATACGCAGTATGTT. Translation gives CASSIGTDTQYV.

There are a few counts of this clone. V usage is TRBV7-6 and J usage is TRBJ2-5, with D unresolved. CDR3 length: 12 amino acids. Trimming pared 5 bases from V and 3 bases from J, leaving 7 bases between. CDR1 is SGHVS, CDR2 FNYEAQ, per germline. The CDR3 here is CASSHYEETQYF. The CDR3 nucleotides read TGTGCCAGCAGCCACTACGAAGAGACCCAGTACTTC.

The genes are TRBV9 and TRBJ2-7; D may be TRBD2 (5 bases). The CDR3 extends over 16 amino acids. With 0 bases removed from V and 0 bases from J, the gap between germline ends came to 13 bases. In germline, CDR1 is SGDLS, CDR2 YYNGEE. The CDR3 sequence: CASSVDRGSSSYEQYF. CDR3 in DNA: TGTGCCAGCAGCGTAGATAGAGGGTCCAGCTCCTACGAGCAGTACTTC.

This clone showed up just a few times. The chain uses TRBV19 and TRBJ2-5; TRBD2 matches 9 bases. This CDR3 has 15 residues. V shed 5 bases and J 2 bases; nucleotides not matched to a gene: 6. Germline V CDR1 and CDR2: LNHDA, SQIVND (reference sequence). The CDR3 DNA reads as TGTGCCAGTAGTTCAGGACTAGCGCCTCAAGAGACCCAGTACTTC. This sequence encodes CASSSGLAPQETQYF.